The TCR beta chain described here comes from a study of regulatory T cells in long-lasting Graves disease. The overall study: Graves' disease counted as persistent after over 5 years of antithyroid drugs with positive TSH receptor antibodies. General study results and limits: Persistent disease showed a preference for TRBV28, TRBJ1-2 and TRBJ2-5. It was peripheral blood alone, not thyroid tissue, that was studied.

Indicated time point: persistent/refractory GD, antithyroid drugs over 5 years with positive TRAb. The authors made the TCR library using RNA they extracted from PBMCs. The CDR3 is 15 amino acids. Trimming left V 4 bases short and J 1 base short, with 16 bases between. Germline V gene data show CDR1 as SQVTM and CDR2 as ANQGSEA. CDR3-region Arm-PCR and iRepertoire HTBI primers produced the TCR beta libraries. TCRdb re-derived calls from the multiplex PCR reads in MiXCR, one entry per CDR3 protein. The sample consists of 360,000 or so distinct CDR3 sequences, roughly 25% of them appearing once. As regards this clonotype: What it recognizes is unknown.

This sequence was found in a woman in her thirties or forties with Graves disease. Specimen: peripheral blood mononuclear cells (PBMCs), collected when the disease was refractory, from a patient treated with antithyroid drugs. J is TRBJ1-2 and V is TRBV29-1, with D possibly TRBD1 on 6 matching bases. CDR3 in amino acids: CSVARGGAGNYGYTF. CDR3 in DNA: TGCAGCGTTGCCCGAGGGGGGGCAGGTAACTATGGCTACACCTTC.